Listed here are 25 T cell receptor beta chains from one sample, sequenced in a study of blood T cell repertoires in COVID-19. Profiling relied on immunoSEQ multiplex PCR, and the TCRdb table lists in-frame clones only, not all of them. The sample shows approximately 120,000 clones, around 86% of them seen only once. Sequenced material: peripheral blood. The source is a human donor in a cohort sampled during active COVID-19.

The chain has TRBV4-1 and TRBJ1-5, with D hard to call. The CDR3 length is 13 residues. Germline V gives CDR1 MGHRA, CDR2 YSYEKL. V was pared by 0 bases and J by 7 bases, with 7 bases between. CDR3 DNA sequence: TGCGCCAGCAGCCAAGACCAGAAGCAGCCCCAGCATTTT. This codes for CASSQDQKQPQHF.

This clone was recorded only once. The gene calls are TRBV6-4 and TRBJ1-1, with 7 bases identical to TRBD1. This CDR3 is 14 amino acids long. The J segment lost 5 bases and the V segment lost 4 bases, leaving 7 bases of the junction unmatched. Germline V gene sequence: CDR1 MRHNA, CDR2 SNTAGT. CDR3 in amino acids: CASSGDREGTEAFF. The DNA for the CDR3 is TGTGCCAGCAGTGGAGACAGGGAAGGAACTGAAGCTTTCTTT.

V gene TRBV30 combines with J gene TRBJ1-1; 7 bases are a match to TRBD1. Germline V gives CDR1 GTSNPN, CDR2 SVGIG (reference sequence). Trimming cost V 2 bases and J 7 bases; bases outside gene matches: 10. The length of the CDR3 is 14 residues. In DNA, the CDR3 is TGTGCCTGGAGTTCCATACCTAGGACAGGTGAAGCTTTCTTT. Residues: CAWSSIPRTGEAFF. Supplemented by reference TRBV30 and TRBJ1-1, the full variable domain reads SQTIHQWPATLVQPVGSPLSLECTVEGTSNPNLYWYRQAAGRGLQLLFYSVGIGQISSEVPQNLSASRPQDRQFILSSKKLLLSDSGFYLCAWSSIPRTGEAFFGQGTRLTVV.

The chain is built from TRBV4-2 and TRBJ2-7; D ambiguous. Germline V CDR1 and CDR2: LGHNA, YNFKEQ. Trimming shortened V by 0 bases and J by 6 bases, and 9 bases separated the two germline ends. There are 13 residues in the CDR3. The CDR3 DNA follows: TGTGCCAGCAGCCAAGAGAGCCGAGGCGAGCAGTACTTC. This encodes CASSQESRGEQYF.

The chain is built from TRBV6-5 and TRBJ2-1; 9 nucleotides agree with TRBD2. The CDR3 sequence is 14 residues long. The junction had 10 bases not matched to a gene; V was cut back by 8 bases and J by 8 bases. From germline, CDR1 is MNHEY and CDR2 SVGAGI. This CDR3 reads CASLSGRGADEQFF. The CDR3 coding sequence is TGTGCCAGCCTTAGCGGGAGAGGGGCCGATGAGCAGTTCTTC.

The genes are TRBV15 and TRBJ1-4, with D hard to call. V shed 1 base and J shed 7 bases, with 10 bases lying between them. The CDR3 covers 14 residues. CDR1 is LNHNV, CDR2 YYDKDF, per germline (reference sequence). The DNA of the CDR3 is TGTGCCACCAGCAGAGTGGAACCGGGTGAAAAACTGTTTTTT. Its protein product is CATSRVEPGEKLFF. The variable domain in full, completed from reference TRBV15 and TRBJ1-4, reads DAMVIQNPRYQVTQFGKPVTLSCSQTLNHNVMYWYQQKSSQAPKLLFHYYDKDFNNEADTPDNFQSRRPNTSFCFLDIRSPGLGDTAMYLCATSRVEPGEKLFFGSGTQLSVL.

The table lists this clone with a few counts. The rearrangement uses TRBV7-9 and TRBJ2-7, with unresolved D. CDR1 and CDR2 from the germline V gene are SEHNR and FQNEAQ (reference sequence). With 2 bases removed from V and 2 bases from J, the gap between germline ends came to 7 bases. The CDR3 covers 13 residues. The CDR3 reads CASSLTETYEQYF. CDR3 bases: TGTGCCAGCAGCTTAACGGAGACCTACGAGCAGTACTTC.

The J gene is TRBJ2-3, the V gene TRBV20-1, with a possible D match to TRBD1 (6 bases). V was shortened by 3 bases and J by 1 base, with 11 bases between the two germline ends. CDR1 is DFQATT and CDR2 is SNEGSKA in the germline V gene (reference sequence). This CDR3 has 14 residues. As DNA, the CDR3 is TGCAGTGCTAGTTACAGGGCTGGCACAGATACGCAGTATTTT. Its protein product is CSASYRAGTDTQYF.

The chain carries TRBV28 and TRBJ2-7; D possibly corresponds to TRBD2 (6 bases). The V end lost 3 bases, the J end lost 5 bases, and 11 bases lay between the germline ends. The CDR3 has 13 amino acids. Looked up from germline, CDR1 is MDHEN and CDR2 is SYDVKM. The CDR3 bases are TGTGCCAGCAGTTTTTTCGGAGGGGACGAGCAGTACTTC. Amino acid sequence: CASSFFGGDEQYF.

V is TRBV10-3 and J is TRBJ2-1, with D hard to call. The CDR3 consists of 12 residues. V was trimmed by 3 bases and J by 6 bases, leaving 6 bases between them. Germline CDR1 reads ENHRY; CDR2 reads SYGVKD. The CDR3 loop reads CAISDRSNEQFF. DNA of the CDR3: TGTGCCATCAGTGACCGCAGCAATGAGCAGTTCTTC.

The V and J genes are TRBV24-1 and TRBJ2-2, with no clear D. The germline V gene encodes CDR1 KGHDR and CDR2 SFDVKD. This CDR3 contains 12 residues. V was pared by 6 bases and J by 4 bases, with 5 bases between. The CDR3 DNA sequence: TGTGCCACCAGTTCCCGCACCGGGGAGCTGTTTTTT. This encodes CATSSRTGELFF.

The chain is built from TRBV27 and TRBJ2-3; tentative D call: TRBD2 (5 bases). Trimming pared 8 bases from V and 3 bases from J, leaving 12 bases between. Looked up from germline, CDR1 is MNHEY and CDR2 is SMNVEV (reference sequence). This CDR3 is built from 13 residues. CDR3 sequence reads: CASRATGTDTQYF. The CDR3 region has the DNA TGTGCCAGCCGGGCCACGGGGACAGATACGCAGTATTTT.

The gene calls are TRBV9 and TRBJ1-1; no firm D call. The CDR3 extends over 14 amino acids. Per the germline V gene, CDR1 is SGDLS and CDR2 is YYNGEE. V was clipped by 3 bases and J by 0 bases, with 9 bases between them. This CDR3 reads CASSDHGVNTEAFF. The CDR3 DNA reads as TGTGCCAGCAGCGATCACGGTGTGAACACTGAAGCTTTCTTT.

This rearrangement joins TRBV19 to TRBJ2-2; D is perhaps TRBD2 (5 bases). The CDR3 has 11 amino acids. V dropped 6 bases and J dropped 6 bases, with 5 bases sitting between them. Germline V gene sequence: CDR1 LNHDA, CDR2 SQIVND (reference sequence). In nucleotides, the CDR3 is TGTGCCAGTAGGGACTCCGGGGAGCTGTTTTTT. This codes for CASRDSGELFF.

This chain links TRBV18 with TRBJ2-5; no definite D call. This CDR3 has 13 amino acids. The V end was cut by 3 bases, the J end by 4 bases, with 9 bases between. CDR1 KGHSH and CDR2 LQKENI come from the germline V gene. The CDR3 region has the DNA TGTGCCAGCTCACCCGCAGGTATAGAGACCCAGTACTTC. Its protein is CASSPAGIETQYF.

The chain has TRBV6-5 and TRBJ2-7; 8 bases map to TRBD2. The CDR3 length is 15 residues. V lost 7 bases, J lost 2 bases, and 10 bases stayed unmatched. Germline V lookup: CDR1 MNHEY, CDR2 SVGAGI. Written as DNA, the CDR3 is TGTGCCAGCAATTGGGTACTAGCGGAGGCCTACGAGCAGTACTTC. Amino acids: CASNWVLAEAYEQYF.

The V call is TRBV7-9, the J call TRBJ1-1, with D unresolved. From germline, CDR1 is SEHNR and CDR2 FQNEAQ (reference sequence). Trimming cost V 3 bases and J 0 bases, with 8 bases left between them. The CDR3 length is 14 residues. For the CDR3, the DNA is TGTGCCAGCAGCTTTACAGAAATGAACACTGAAGCTTTCTTT. Translated, it gives CASSFTEMNTEAFF.

The chain has TRBV14 and TRBJ2-5, with TRBD1 identical over 7 bases. V gave up 6 bases and J gave up 5 bases; unmatched junction bases: 15. CDR1 SGHDN and CDR2 FVKESK come from the germline V gene. The CDR3 loop spans 16 amino acids. The CDR3 sequence is CASSDNGAGGLETQYF. The CDR3 DNA reads TGTGCCAGCAGTGACAACGGGGCAGGGGGTCTGGAGACCCAGTACTTC.

The rearrangement joins TRBV28 to TRBJ1-4, with 9 positions matching TRBD1. Germline V CDR1 and CDR2: MDHEN, SYDVKM. The CDR3 runs to 14 residues. V shed 5 bases, J shed 5 bases, and the junction held 3 bases outside the gene matches. The CDR3 sequence: CASSHGTGNEKLFF. The CDR3 DNA reads TGTGCCAGCAGTCACGGGACAGGGAATGAAAAACTGTTTTTT.

The chain recombines TRBV12-3 or TRBV12-4 with TRBJ2-7, with 8 bases fitting TRBD2. The V segment lost 6 bases and the J segment 6 bases; nucleotides outside the gene matches: 7. There are 13 residues in the CDR3. CDR3 in DNA: TGTGCCAGCAGAGAGCGGGAGTTAGGCGAGCAGTACTTC. Protein sequence: CASRERELGEQYF.

The V and J genes are TRBV4-3 and TRBJ1-5; 10 nucleotides agree with TRBD1. The length of the CDR3 is 17 residues. After removal of 0 bases from V and 5 bases from J, the junction contained 7 bases not matched to a gene. Germline CDR1 reads LGHNA; CDR2 reads YSLEER. CDR3 nucleotide sequence: TGCGCCAGCAGCCAAGATGCGGGACAGGGGAGCCATCAGCCCCAGCATTTT. Translated: CASSQDAGQGSHQPQHF.

This chain uses TRBV7-8 with TRBJ2-3, with TRBD2 matching 10 bases. Germline-derived CDR1 and CDR2 are SGHVS and FQNEAQ. The CDR3 contains 16 residues. Unmatched junction bases numbered 7, after V lost 5 bases and J lost 2 bases. CDR3 protein: CASSQLLAGFTDTQYF. The CDR3 DNA reads TGTGCCAGCAGCCAACTACTAGCGGGATTCACAGATACGCAGTATTTT.

The DNA for the CDR3 is TGTGCCAGCAGAAACAGGGATGGAGCCAAAAACATTCAGTACTTC. Protein: CASRNRDGAKNIQYF. The chain joins TRBV2 to TRBJ2-4, with D possibly matching TRBD1 (6 bases). Germline V gene sequence: CDR1 SNHLY, CDR2 FYNNEI. V was pared by 6 bases and J by 0 bases, with 12 bases between. The CDR3 contains 15 residues.

The chain combines TRBV3-1 (or the pseudogene TRBV3-2) with TRBJ1-2; 10 bases are a match to TRBD1. The germline V gene has CDR1 LGHDT and CDR2 YNNKEL (reference sequence). The trim removed 3 bases at V and 8 bases at J, leaving 6 bases unmatched. CDR3 length: 14 residues. CDR3 region: CASSQVGTGEGYTF. The CDR3 DNA reads TGTGCCAGCAGCCAGGTCGGGACAGGGGAAGGCTACACCTTC.

The chain is built from TRBV18 and TRBJ2-6; 7 nucleotides agree with TRBD2. The germline V gene has CDR1 KGHSH and CDR2 LQKENI. The CDR3 has 18 residues. After removal of 2 bases from V and 1 base from J, the junction contained 8 bases not matched to a gene. CDR3 DNA sequence: TGTGCCAGCTCACCAATCGGGGGGAAAGGGTCTGGGGCCAACGTCCTGACTTTC. Residues: CASSPIGGKGSGANVLTF.